This TCR beta chain was sequenced for a study of PD-1 blockade in classical Hodgkin lymphoma. V was pared by 7 bases and J by 3 bases, with 15 bases between. Germline assignment: CDR1 MNHNS and CDR2 SASEGT. This CDR3 contains 14 residues. All patients relapsed after autologous stem cell transplantation, and brentuximab vedotin exposure varied. Repertoires were generated with immunoSEQ multiplex PCR, while TCRdb's copy carries only in-frame clones and drops some. The sample holds about 13,000 clones, just under 80% seen once. This sample comprised peripheral blood mononuclear cells (PBMCs), obtained at baseline. The sequence derives from a human donor with classical Hodgkin lymphoma. This chain joins TRBV6-1 and TRBJ1-2; D gene ambiguous. The CDR3 reads CASTFGVGDYGYTF. CDR3 nucleotides: TGTGCCAGCACTTTCGGGGTTGGGGACTATGGCTACACCTTC.